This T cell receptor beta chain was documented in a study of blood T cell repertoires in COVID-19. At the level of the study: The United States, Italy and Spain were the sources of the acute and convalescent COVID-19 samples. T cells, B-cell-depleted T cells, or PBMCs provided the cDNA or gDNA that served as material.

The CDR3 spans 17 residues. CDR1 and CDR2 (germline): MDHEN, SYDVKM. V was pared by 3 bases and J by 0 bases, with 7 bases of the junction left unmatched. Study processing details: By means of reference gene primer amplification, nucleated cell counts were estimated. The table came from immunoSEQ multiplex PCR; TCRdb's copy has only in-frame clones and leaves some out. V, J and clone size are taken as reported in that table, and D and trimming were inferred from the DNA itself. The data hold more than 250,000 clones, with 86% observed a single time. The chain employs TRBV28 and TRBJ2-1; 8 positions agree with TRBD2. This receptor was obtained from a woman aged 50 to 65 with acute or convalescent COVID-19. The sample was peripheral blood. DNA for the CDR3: TGTGCCAGCAGTTTTTCAGCGGGGGCGGACTCCTACAATGAGCAGTTCTTC. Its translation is CASSFSAGADSYNEQFF.